This T cell receptor (beta chain) was sequenced for a study of T cell changes during pregnancy in multiple sclerosis. Only in-frame clones appear in the TCRdb table, and some are missing; sequencing was by immunoSEQ multiplex PCR. The sample has about 94,000 clones, 85% to 95% seen once. CDR1 MGHDK and CDR2 SYGVNS come from the germline V gene. This CDR3 region has 16 residues. The ends were cut back, 0 bases at V and 1 base at J, with 10 bases in the middle. The sample consisted of peripheral blood, taken in the third trimester of pregnancy. This chain joins TRBV25-1 and TRBJ1-5, with a tentative D call TRBD1 (5 bases). The receptor was derived from a female donor with multiple sclerosis, enrolled in a pregnancy study. CDR3 in DNA: TGTGCCAGCAGTGAATATCGGGGGACGAGCAATCAGCCCCAGCATTTT. It is translated as CASSEYRGTSNQPQHF.